This TCR beta chain was captured by sequencing in a study of cytomegalovirus exposure and HLA in healthy donors. Study-wide results and caveats: The authors listed 150 or so TCR beta chains as cytomegalovirus-associated. Data from an earlier analysis indicated that most TCR beta V segments were productive either about 90% or about 30% of the time.

The CDR3 extends over 18 amino acids. Looked up from germline, CDR1 is SGHNT and CDR2 is YYREEE (reference sequence). The V and J ends lost 4 bases and 6 bases, in that order; junction bases with no gene match: 21. This PCR relied on a set of 60 Vbeta primers and 13 Jbeta primers. Some clones are missing from TCRdb's copy, which holds only in-frame ones; the method was immunoSEQ multiplex PCR. Among just under 250,000 clones, 82% were seen once, and the ten largest hold 5.4%. On this clone: Its target is unknown.

The chain combines TRBV5-4 with TRBJ2-7; 8 bases align to TRBD2. This receptor was obtained from a woman aged 35 to 49 in good health and CMV-seropositive. The material sequenced was PBMCs. CDR3 coding DNA: TGTGCCAGCAGCCCCTCGGGGATAGCGGGGAGACCTTTTCTCGAGCAGTACTTC. Protein: CASSPSGIAGRPFLEQYF.